What follows are 12 T cell receptor beta chains derived from one specimen sequenced in a study of cytomegalovirus exposure and HLA in healthy donors. Use of 60 Vbeta and 13 Jbeta primers characterized the PCR. Repertoires were generated with immunoSEQ multiplex PCR, while TCRdb's copy carries only in-frame clones and drops some. The sample lists 150,000 or so clones; around four fifths were seen once. Sequenced material: PBMCs. The receptors originated from a man aged 25-45 years in good health and CMV-seropositive.

V usage is TRBV18 and J usage is TRBJ2-1, with 7 bases fitting TRBD2. CDR1 and CDR2 (germline): KGHSH, LQKENI. Losses at the gene ends were 4 bases for V and 0 bases for J; bases not matched to a gene: 6. This CDR3 contains 16 residues. CDR3 amino acids: CASSRSAGPSYNEQFF. For the CDR3, the DNA is TGTGCCAGCTCACGTTCAGCGGGACCCTCCTACAATGAGCAGTTCTTC.

The chain recombines TRBV11-2 with TRBJ2-2; 8 bases fit TRBD2. Looked up from germline, CDR1 is SGHAT and CDR2 is FQNNGV. J was trimmed by 3 bases and V by 4 bases; bases with no gene match: 7. This CDR3 comprises 16 residues. CDR3 residues: CASSYGLAGYTGELFF. DNA for the CDR3: TGTGCCAGCAGCTACGGTTTAGCGGGGTACACCGGGGAGCTGTTTTTT.

The rearrangement uses TRBV12-5 and TRBJ2-2; TRBD2 matches at 14 bases. J gave up 4 bases and V 3 bases, and 10 bases lay outside the gene matches. The CDR3 length is 19 residues. CDR1 and CDR2 from the germline V gene are LGHNT and FRNRAP. In DNA, the CDR3 is TGTGCTAGTGGTTTCGCCTCGGGACTAGCGGGAGTAAGCACCGGGGAGCTGTTTTTT. Translation gives CASGFASGLAGVSTGELFF.

This CDR3 is CASSLLMGDNEKLFF. In nucleotides, the CDR3 is TGTGCCAGCAGTTTATTAATGGGAGATAATGAAAAACTGTTTTTT. The chain couples TRBV27 to TRBJ1-4; no firm D call. Germline V CDR1 and CDR2: MNHEY, SMNVEV (reference sequence). This CDR3 is 15 amino acids long. The V and J ends lost 1 base and 4 bases respectively, with 10 bases between them.

The genes are TRBV4-2 and TRBJ1-2; D not resolved. V was pared by 3 bases and J by 8 bases, with 19 bases between. Germline V gene lookup returns CDR1 LGHNA and CDR2 YNFKEQ. The length of the CDR3 is 15 residues. The CDR3 coding sequence is TGTGCCAGCAGCCAGCAGACTTCGGCGGGCTTGGGCTACACCTTC. Translated: CASSQQTSAGLGYTF.

The chain is built from TRBV5-4 and TRBJ1-2; D unclear. Germline V gene sequence: CDR1 SGHNT, CDR2 YYREEE (reference sequence). The V and J ends lost 1 base and 8 bases respectively, with 12 bases between them. CDR3 length: 13 amino acids. CDR3 protein: CASSLTYPGGYTF. In DNA form, the CDR3 reads TGTGCCAGCAGCTTGACATATCCAGGAGGCTACACCTTC. Based on the CDR3 plus reference TRBV5-4 and TRBJ1-2, the full variable domain is ETGVTQSPTHLIKTRGQQVTLRCSSQSGHNTVSWYQQALGQGPQFIFQYYREEENGRGNFPPRFSGLQFPNYSSELNVNALELDDSALYLCASSLTYPGGYTFGSGTRLTVV.

This sequence joins TRBV19 and TRBJ2-1, with 14 positions matching TRBD2. The CDR3 is 17 residues long. J gave up 6 bases and V 0 bases, and 4 bases lay outside the gene matches. Germline V CDR1 and CDR2: LNHDA, SQIVND (reference sequence). The CDR3 spells CASSIDLGLAGGNEQFF. In nucleotides, the CDR3 is TGTGCCAGTAGTATAGATCTTGGACTAGCGGGAGGCAATGAGCAGTTCTTC. The variable domain in full, completed from reference TRBV19 and TRBJ2-1, reads DGGITQSPKYLFRKEGQNVTLSCEQNLNHDAMYWYRQDPGQGLRLIYYSQIVNDFQKGDIAEGYSVSREKKESFPLTVTSAQKNPTAFYLCASSIDLGLAGGNEQFFGPGTRLTVL.

The chain employs TRBV19 and TRBJ2-2; tentatively, D is TRBD2 (6 bases). Trimming shortened V by 10 bases and J by 1 base, and 7 bases separated the two germline ends. CDR3 length equals 12 residues. The germline gives CDR1 LNHDA, CDR2 SQIVND (reference sequence). CDR3 in amino acids: CATGGNTGELFF. The CDR3 nucleotides read TGTGCCACCGGGGGGAACACCGGGGAGCTGTTTTTT.

This chain links TRBV10-3 with TRBJ2-1, with 16 bases matching TRBD2. CDR1 and CDR2 (germline): ENHRY, SYGVKD. The ends lost 3 bases at V and 8 bases at J; junction bases unmatched: 4. The CDR3 runs 16 residues. The CDR3 region is CAISDPGLAGGDEQFF. The CDR3 DNA sequence: TGTGCCATCAGTGATCCGGGACTAGCGGGAGGGGATGAGCAGTTCTTC.

The chain carries TRBV9 and TRBJ2-7, with 7 bases that match TRBD1. With V trimmed by 5 bases and J by 7 bases, 9 bases remained unmatched. The CDR3 loop spans 13 amino acids. Germline lookup yields CDR1 SGDLS and CDR2 YYNGEE. The CDR3 is CASSPTGLGEQYF. As DNA, the CDR3 is TGTGCCAGCAGTCCGACAGGGCTCGGGGAGCAGTACTTC.

This clone showed up many times. The J gene is TRBJ2-7, the V gene TRBV6-6, with TRBD2 matching over 10 bases. Germline CDR1 is MNHNY and CDR2 is SVGAGI (reference sequence). The CDR3 has 15 amino acids. V trimming: 6 bases; J trimming: 3 bases; junction bases outside the gene matches: 8. CDR3: CASSVLAGSIYEQYF. The CDR3 DNA follows: TGTGCCAGCAGCGTACTAGCGGGATCTATCTACGAGCAGTACTTC.

The chain couples TRBV28 to TRBJ1-2; D might be TRBD1 (5 bases). Germline CDR1 and CDR2: MDHEN and SYDVKM. V was shortened by 1 base and J by 6 bases, with 18 bases between the two germline ends. The CDR3 contains 16 residues. CDR3 loop: CASSLYRGAAGHGYTF. Written as DNA, the CDR3 is TGTGCCAGCAGTTTATACCGCGGGGCGGCGGGTCATGGCTACACCTTC.